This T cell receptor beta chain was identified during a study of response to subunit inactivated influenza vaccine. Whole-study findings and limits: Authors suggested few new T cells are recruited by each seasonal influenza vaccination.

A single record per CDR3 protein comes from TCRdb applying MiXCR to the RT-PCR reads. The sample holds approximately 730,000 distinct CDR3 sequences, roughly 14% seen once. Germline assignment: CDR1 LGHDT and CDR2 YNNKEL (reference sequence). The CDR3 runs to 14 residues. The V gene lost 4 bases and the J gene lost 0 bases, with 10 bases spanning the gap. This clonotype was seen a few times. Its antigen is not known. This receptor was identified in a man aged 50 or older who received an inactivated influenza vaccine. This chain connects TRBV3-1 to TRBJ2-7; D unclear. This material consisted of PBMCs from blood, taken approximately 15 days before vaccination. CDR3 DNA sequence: TGTGCCAGCAGCCCAAGTAGGAGCTCCTACGAGCAGTACTTC. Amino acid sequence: CASSPSRSSYEQYF.